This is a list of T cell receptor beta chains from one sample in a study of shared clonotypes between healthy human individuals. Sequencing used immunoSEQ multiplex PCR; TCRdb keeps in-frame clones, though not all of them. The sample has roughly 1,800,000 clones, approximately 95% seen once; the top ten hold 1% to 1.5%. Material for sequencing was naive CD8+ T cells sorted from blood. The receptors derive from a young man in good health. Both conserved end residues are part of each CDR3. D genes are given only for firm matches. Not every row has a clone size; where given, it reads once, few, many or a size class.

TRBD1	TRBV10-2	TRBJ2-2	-	TGCGCCAGCAGTGAGGGACAGGGGGCGGACACCGGGGAGCTGTTTTTT	CASSEGQGADTGELFF
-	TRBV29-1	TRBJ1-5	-	TGCAGCGTTGAGGGTGAGAGCAATCAGCCCCAGCATTTT	CSVEGESNQPQHF
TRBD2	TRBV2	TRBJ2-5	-	TGTGCCAGCAGTCGGACTAGCAACCAAGAGACCCAGTACTTC	CASSRTSNQETQYF
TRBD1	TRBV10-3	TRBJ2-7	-	TGTGCCACTTCCCAGACAGGGGAGAGCAGGGAGCAGTACTTC	CATSQTGESREQYF
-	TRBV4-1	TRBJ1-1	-	TGCGCCAGCAAGCCAAAGGGGAACACTGAAGCTTTCTTT	CASKPKGNTEAFF
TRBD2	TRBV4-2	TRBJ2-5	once	TGTGCCAGCAGCCCCGGGTCGCCTAGCGGGGGGGAGAAGACCCAGTACTTC	CASSPGSPSGGEKTQYF
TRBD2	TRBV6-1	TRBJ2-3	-	TGTGCCAGCAGTGCCGGGGGACTAGCGGCCTCGGGCACAGATACGCAGTATTTT	CASSAGGLAASGTDTQYF
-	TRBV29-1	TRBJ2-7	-	TGCAGCGTCGGACCCGACGGGGAGCAGTACTTC	CSVGPDGEQYF
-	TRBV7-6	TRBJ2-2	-	TGTGCCAGCAGCTTAAATCAGAGGAACACCGGGGAGCTGTTTTTT	CASSLNQRNTGELFF
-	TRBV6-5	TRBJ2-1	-	TGTGCCAGCAGTTCTAGCGACGCCTACAATGAGCAGTTCTTC	CASSSSDAYNEQFF
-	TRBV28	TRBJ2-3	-	TGTGCCAGCAGTTTAGGGGCAGATACGCAGTATTTT	CASSLGADTQYF
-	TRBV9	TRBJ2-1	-	TGTGCCAGCAGCGTCGGGAAGGGGTCGAATGAGCAGTTCTTC	CASSVGKGSNEQFF
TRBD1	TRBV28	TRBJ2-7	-	TGTGCCAGCAGTTTAGTCCTCGGGACAGGGGTCGACGAGCAGTACTTC	CASSLVLGTGVDEQYF
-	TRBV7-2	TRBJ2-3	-	TGTGCCAGCAGCTTAGAGCCCCGCACAGATACGCAGTATTTT	CASSLEPRTDTQYF
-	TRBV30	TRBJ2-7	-	TGTGCCTGGAGTGTACTTGACAGCTACGAGCAGTACTTC	CAWSVLDSYEQYF
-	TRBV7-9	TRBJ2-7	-	TGTGCCAGCAGCTCGGACGGTACAGGTGTCGACGAGCAGTACTTC	CASSSDGTGVDEQYF
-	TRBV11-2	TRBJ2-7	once	TGTGCCAGCAGCTTAGCAGGGTTCTCCTACGAGCAGTACTTC	CASSLAGFSYEQYF
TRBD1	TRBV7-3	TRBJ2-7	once	TGTGCCAGCAGCTTTTTAGGGACAGACGAGCAGTACTTC	CASSFLGTDEQYF
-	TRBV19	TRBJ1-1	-	TGTGCCAGTAGTATCGCCCAGAACACTGAAGCTTTCTTT	CASSIAQNTEAFF
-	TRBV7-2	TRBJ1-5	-	TGTGCCAGCAGCCTTCTAGGGCCGGGTAGCAATCAGCCCCAGCATTTT	CASSLLGPGSNQPQHF
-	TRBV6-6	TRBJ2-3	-	TGTGCCAGCAGTTACCCCAAGGAGCCAGATACGCAGTATTTT	CASSYPKEPDTQYF
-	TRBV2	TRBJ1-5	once	TGTGCCAGCAGTGAAGGCCCGGGACAGCCCCAGCATTTT	CASSEGPGQPQHF
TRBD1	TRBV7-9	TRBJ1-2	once	TGTGCCAGCAGCTTAGGCACAGGGGCAGGGGATGGCTACACCTTC	CASSLGTGAGDGYTF
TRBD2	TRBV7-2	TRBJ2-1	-	TGTGCCAGCAGCTTTCTAGCGGCAGGCCGTGAGCAGTTCTTC	CASSFLAAGREQFF
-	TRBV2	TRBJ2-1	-	TGTGCCAGCAATCGCGGGACGGAAGACAATGAGCAGTTCTTC	CASNRGTEDNEQFF
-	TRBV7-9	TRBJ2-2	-	TGTGCCAGCAGTGCGTGGGACGGAGGTTCAGAGCGAGAGCTGTTTTTT	CASSAWDGGSERELFF